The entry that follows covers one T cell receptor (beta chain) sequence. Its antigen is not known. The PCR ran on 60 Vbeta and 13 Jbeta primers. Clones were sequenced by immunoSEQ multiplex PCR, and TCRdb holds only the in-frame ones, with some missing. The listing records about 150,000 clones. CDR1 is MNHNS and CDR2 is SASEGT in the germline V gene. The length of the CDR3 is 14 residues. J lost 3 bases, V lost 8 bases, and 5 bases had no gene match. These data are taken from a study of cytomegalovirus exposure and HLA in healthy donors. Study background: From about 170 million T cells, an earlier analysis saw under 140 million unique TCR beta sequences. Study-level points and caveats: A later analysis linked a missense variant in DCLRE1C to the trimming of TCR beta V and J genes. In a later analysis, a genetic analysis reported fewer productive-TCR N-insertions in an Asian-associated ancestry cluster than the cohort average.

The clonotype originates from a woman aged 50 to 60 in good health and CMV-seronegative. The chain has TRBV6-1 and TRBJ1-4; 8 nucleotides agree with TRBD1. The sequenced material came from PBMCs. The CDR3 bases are TGTGCCAGCCTCACAGGGGGTTCTAATGAAAAACTGTTTTTT. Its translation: CASLTGGSNEKLFF.